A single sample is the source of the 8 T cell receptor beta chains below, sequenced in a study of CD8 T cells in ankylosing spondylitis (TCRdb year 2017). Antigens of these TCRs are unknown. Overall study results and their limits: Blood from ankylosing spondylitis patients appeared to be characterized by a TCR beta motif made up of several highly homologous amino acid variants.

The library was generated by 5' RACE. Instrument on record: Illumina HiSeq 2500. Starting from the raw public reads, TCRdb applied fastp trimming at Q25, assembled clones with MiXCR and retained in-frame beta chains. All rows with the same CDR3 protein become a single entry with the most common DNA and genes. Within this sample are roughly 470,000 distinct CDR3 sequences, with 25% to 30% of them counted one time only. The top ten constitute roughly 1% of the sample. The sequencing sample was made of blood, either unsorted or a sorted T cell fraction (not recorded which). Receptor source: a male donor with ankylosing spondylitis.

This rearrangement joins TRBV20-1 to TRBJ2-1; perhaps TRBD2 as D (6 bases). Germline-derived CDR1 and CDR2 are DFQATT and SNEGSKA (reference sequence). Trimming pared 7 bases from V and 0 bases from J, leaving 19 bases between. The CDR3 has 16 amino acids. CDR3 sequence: CSGSGGDGSSYNEQFF. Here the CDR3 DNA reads TGCAGTGGGTCGGGCGGGGACGGTAGCTCCTACAATGAGCAGTTCTTC.

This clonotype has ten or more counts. The CDR3 sequence: CASSLSGQKYNEQFF. CDR3 nucleotide sequence: TGTGCCAGCAGCTTATCGGGACAGAAATACAATGAGCAGTTCTTC. The genes are TRBV11-2 and TRBJ2-1; 7 bases map to TRBD1. The germline V gene has CDR1 SGHAT and CDR2 FQNNGV. J gave up 4 bases and V 2 bases, and 5 bases lay outside the gene matches. The CDR3 is made up of 15 amino acids.

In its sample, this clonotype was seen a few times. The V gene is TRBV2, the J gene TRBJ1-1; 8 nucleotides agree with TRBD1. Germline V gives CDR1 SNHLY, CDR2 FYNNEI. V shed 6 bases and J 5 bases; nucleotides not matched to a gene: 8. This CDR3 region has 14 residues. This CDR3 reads CASSGQGSWTEAFF. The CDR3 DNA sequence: TGTGCCAGCAGCGGACAGGGAAGTTGGACTGAAGCTTTCTTT.

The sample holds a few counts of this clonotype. The CDR3 sequence is CASSAVPGPGGEAFF. CDR3 nucleotide sequence: TGTGCCAGCAGCGCAGTACCGGGGCCCGGTGGTGAAGCTTTCTTT. The rearrangement joins TRBV9 to TRBJ1-1, with D possibly matching TRBD1 (5 bases). Between the trimmed V and J ends, which lost 3 bases and 7 bases, there was a span of 19 bases. Germline V lookup: CDR1 SGDLS, CDR2 YYNGEE. The CDR3 extends over 15 amino acids.

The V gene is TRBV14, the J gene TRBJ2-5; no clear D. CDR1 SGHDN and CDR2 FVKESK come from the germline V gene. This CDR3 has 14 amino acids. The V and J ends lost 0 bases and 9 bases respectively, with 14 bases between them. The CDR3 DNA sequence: TGTGCCAGCAGCCAAGATAGGATCCCCTGGTCCCAGTACTTC. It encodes CASSQDRIPWSQYF.

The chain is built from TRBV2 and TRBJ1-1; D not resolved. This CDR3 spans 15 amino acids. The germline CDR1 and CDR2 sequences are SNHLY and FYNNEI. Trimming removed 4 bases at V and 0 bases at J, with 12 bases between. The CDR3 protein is CASSVGDTLNTEAFF. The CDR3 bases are TGTGCCAGCAGTGTTGGAGACACCCTGAACACTGAAGCTTTCTTT.

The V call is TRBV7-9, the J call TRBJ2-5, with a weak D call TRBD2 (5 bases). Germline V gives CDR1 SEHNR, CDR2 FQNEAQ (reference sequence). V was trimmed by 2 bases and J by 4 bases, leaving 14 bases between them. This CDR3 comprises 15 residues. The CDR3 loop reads CASSLSEGAGETQYF. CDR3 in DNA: TGTGCCAGCAGCTTATCAGAGGGCGCGGGAGAGACCCAGTACTTC.

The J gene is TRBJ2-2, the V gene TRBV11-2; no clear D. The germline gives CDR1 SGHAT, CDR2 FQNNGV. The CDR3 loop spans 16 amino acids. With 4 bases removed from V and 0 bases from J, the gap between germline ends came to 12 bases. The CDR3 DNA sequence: TGTGCCAGCAGCTACTCGTCCGTTGCGAACACCGGGGAGCTGTTTTTT. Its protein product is CASSYSSVANTGELFF.